These 9 T cell receptor beta chains share one sample of origin, sequenced in a study of T cell responses to AZD1222 COVID-19 vaccine. Method: immunoSEQ multiplex PCR; TCRdb's copy keeps in-frame clones and lacks some. The profile shows some 90,000 clones, more than 70% of them singletons. The sequencing used peripheral blood, collected on day 0 of AZD1222 vaccination. The receptor source for this set is an adult in good health.

This clone was seen once. The chain recombines TRBV30 with TRBJ2-6; TRBD1 aligns across 11 bases. The CDR3 has 15 residues. V lost 5 bases to trimming and J lost 1 base; unmatched junction nucleotides: 1. Germline V gives CDR1 GTSNPN, CDR2 SVGIG (reference sequence). The CDR3 bases are TGTGCCTGGGGACAGGGGGCTTCTGGGGCCAACGTCCTGACTTTC. The encoded protein is CAWGQGASGANVLTF.

V usage is TRBV11-2 and J usage is TRBJ1-4; D unclear. Between the trimmed V and J ends, which lost 5 bases and 8 bases, there was a span of 9 bases. Germline CDR1 and CDR2: SGHAT and FQNNGV. The CDR3 runs 12 residues. DNA for the CDR3: TGTGCCAGCAGCCGGACCGAGGAAAAACTGTTTTTT. This encodes CASSRTEEKLFF.

The gene calls are TRBV19 and TRBJ1-6; D is undetermined. Trimming took off 5 bases at V and 9 bases at J, with 8 bases between the two ends. The CDR3 is 12 amino acids. Looked up from germline, CDR1 is LNHDA and CDR2 is SQIVND (reference sequence). This CDR3 is CASSPLASPLHF. The DNA of the CDR3 is TGTGCCAGTAGTCCGCTAGCTTCACCCCTCCACTTT.

V usage is TRBV29-1 and J usage is TRBJ2-6, with D possibly TRBD1 on 6 matching bases. Germline V gene lookup returns CDR1 SQVTM and CDR2 ANQGSEA. Trimming stripped 4 bases from V and 0 bases from J, with 13 bases between. The CDR3 is 16 amino acids. DNA for the CDR3: TGCAGCGTTGCAAGGACAGTAAGCTCTGGGGCCAACGTCCTGACTTTC. This sequence encodes CSVARTVSSGANVLTF.

This chain uses TRBV24-1 with TRBJ1-2, with TRBD1 matching 8 bases. V was clipped by 1 base and J by 9 bases; unmatched bases: 6. This CDR3 is built from 14 residues. The germline gives CDR1 KGHDR, CDR2 SFDVKD. CDR3 sequence reads: CATSDFGQGTRYTF. The CDR3 DNA reads TGTGCCACCAGTGATTTTGGACAGGGAACGCGCTACACCTTC.

The J gene is TRBJ1-1, the V gene TRBV6-4, with 7 bases fitting TRBD1. V lost 6 bases to trimming and J lost 1 base; unmatched junction nucleotides: 5. Germline V gene lookup returns CDR1 MRHNA and CDR2 SNTAGT. CDR3 length equals 14 residues. This chain's CDR3 is CASRMTGSNTEAFF. CDR3 DNA sequence: TGTGCCAGCAGAATGACAGGGTCGAACACTGAAGCTTTCTTT.

The table lists this clone with a count of one. The rearrangement links TRBV10-1 to TRBJ2-7; no definite D call. This CDR3 region has 13 residues. V gave up 0 bases and J gave up 5 bases, with 8 bases separating them. From germline, CDR1 is WNHNN and CDR2 SYGVQD (reference sequence). For the CDR3, the DNA is TGCGCCAGCAGTGAGTCTTCCAGAAACGAGCAGTACTTC. Protein: CASSESSRNEQYF.

This sequence joins TRBV19 and TRBJ1-1, with D possibly being TRBD1 (5 bases). Germline loops: CDR1 LNHDA, CDR2 SQIVND (reference sequence). CDR3 length: 13 residues. Trimming left V 3 bases short and J 6 bases short, with 11 bases between. The DNA for the CDR3 is TGTGCCAGTAGTATTCGGCAGGGCGCTGAAGCTTTCTTT. Translation: CASSIRQGAEAFF.

This rearrangement joins TRBV25-1 to TRBJ2-7; D unresolved. With 3 bases removed from V and 1 base from J, the gap between germline ends came to 4 bases. This CDR3 is 12 amino acids long. The V gene's germline CDR1 is MGHDK and CDR2 SYGVNS. The CDR3 reads CASSESSYEQYF. CDR3 nucleotide sequence: TGTGCCAGCAGTGAGTCATCCTACGAGCAGTACTTC.